This T cell receptor (beta chain) appears in the sequencing data of a study of PD-1 blockade in classical Hodgkin lymphoma. The data were produced by immunoSEQ multiplex PCR, yet TCRdb's version contains in-frame clones alone and is incomplete. The table has about 20,000 clones, roughly 84% seen once. Concerning this clone: Its antigen remains unidentified.

V dropped 0 bases and J dropped 4 bases, with 7 bases sitting between them. This CDR3 has 13 residues. From germline, CDR1 is LNHNV and CDR2 YYDKDF (reference sequence). General study findings and limits: The study found complete responders had baseline diversity similar to newly diagnosed patients.

Stated time point: cycle 4 day 1 (C4D1), after less than 7 weeks of nivolumab. Every one of the patients relapsed after autologous stem cell transplantation (brentuximab vedotin exposure was variable). Thawed PBMCs were subjected to magnetic negative selection, which yielded isolated CD8+ T cells. This sequence originates from a human donor with classical Hodgkin lymphoma. The material was CD8+ T cells from blood, obtained before the fourth cycle of nivolumab. The chain couples TRBV15 to TRBJ2-7; no reliable D call. The CDR3 spells CATSRDRKYEQYF. CDR3 nucleotides: TGTGCCACCAGCAGAGACAGGAAGTACGAGCAGTACTTC.